The 24 T cell receptor beta chains listed next were all sequenced from one sample in a study of T cells in Graves' hyperthyroidism and ophthalmopathy. RNA transcripts gave rise to amplified TCR beta CDR3 regions. The primer set for the first-round RT-PCR of the TCR CDR3 was HTBI. TCRdb reprocessed the multiplex PCR reads with MiXCR, giving one entry per CDR3 protein. Of about 270,000 distinct CDR3 sequences listed, over 20% are singletons. The sequenced sample was blood. The receptors originated from a man aged 25 to 45 with Graves' ophthalmopathy.

This clonotype showed up many times. The V and J genes are TRBV5-1 and TRBJ1-5; D may be TRBD1 (5 bases). Trimming cost V 3 bases and J 2 bases, with 12 bases left between them. In germline, CDR1 is SGHRS, CDR2 YFSETQ. The CDR3 runs to 15 residues. The CDR3, as DNA: TGCGCCAGCAGCTCGGGGGTCGGGGGCAATCAGCCCCAGCATTTT. Amino acids: CASSSGVGGNQPQHF.

There are a few counts of this clonotype. The chain recombines TRBV18 with TRBJ2-7; 14 bases are shared with TRBD2. The CDR3 covers 16 residues. The ends lost 4 bases at V and 6 bases at J; junction bases unmatched: 8. Per the germline V gene, CDR1 is KGHSH and CDR2 is LQKENI. The CDR3 DNA is TGTGCCAGCTCACAGGGACTAGCGGGAGTTCGTCCCGAGCAGTACTTC. Its translation is CASSQGLAGVRPEQYF.

The V and J genes are TRBV19 and TRBJ1-5; 9 bases line up with TRBD1. CDR1 is LNHDA and CDR2 is SQIVND in the germline V gene (reference sequence). J was trimmed by 7 bases and V by 2 bases; bases with no gene match: 6. The CDR3 has 15 amino acids. CDR3 sequence: CASSIQQGARQPQHF. CDR3 nucleotide sequence: TGTGCCAGTAGTATACAACAGGGGGCGCGGCAGCCCCAGCATTTT.

The chain uses TRBV28 and TRBJ2-5; a weak D match, TRBD2 (6 bases). The length of the CDR3 is 14 residues. V was pared by 2 bases and J by 3 bases, with 10 bases between. Germline lookup yields CDR1 MDHEN and CDR2 SYDVKM. DNA for the CDR3: TGTGCCAGCAGTTTAGCGGGAACTGAAGAGACCCAGTACTTC. It encodes CASSLAGTEETQYF.

This clonotype was counted only a few times. The chain recombines TRBV16 with TRBJ1-1; possible D gene TRBD1, 5 bases. Looked up from germline, CDR1 is KGHSY and CDR2 is FQNENV. V shed 5 bases and J shed 3 bases, with 16 bases lying between them. The CDR3 totals 15 residues. This CDR3 reads CASSREGARYTEAFF. The CDR3 DNA sequence: TGTGCCAGCAGCAGGGAAGGGGCCAGGTACACTGAAGCTTTCTTT.

This chain joins TRBV7-9 and TRBJ2-2; 8 positions agree with TRBD2. The trim removed 4 bases at V and 2 bases at J, leaving 6 bases unmatched. Looked up from germline, CDR1 is SEHNR and CDR2 is FQNEAQ (reference sequence). The CDR3 length is 16 residues. CDR3 in amino acids: CASSSLSGTNTGELFF. CDR3 bases: TGTGCCAGCAGCTCACTTAGCGGGACCAACACCGGGGAGCTGTTTTTT. Using reference TRBV7-9 and TRBJ2-2 for the parts outside the CDR3, the full variable domain is DTGVSQNPRHKITKRGQNVTFRCDPISEHNRLYWYRQTLGQGPEFLTYFQNEAQLEKSRLLSDRFSAERPKGSFSTLEIQRTEQGDSAMYLCASSSLSGTNTGELFFGEGSRLTVL.

V is TRBV9 and J is TRBJ1-6; no firm D call. V shed 3 bases and J shed 8 bases, with 12 bases lying between them. The CDR3 spans 14 residues. The V gene's germline CDR1 is SGDLS and CDR2 YYNGEE. The CDR3 nucleotides read TGTGCCAGCAGCGGTCGGATTTTGGATTCACCCCTCCACTTT. Its protein is CASSGRILDSPLHF.

J is TRBJ2-4 and V is TRBV20-1, with 10 bases that match TRBD2. Germline lookup yields CDR1 DFQATT and CDR2 SNEGSKA (reference sequence). The length of the CDR3 is 14 residues. The V segment lost 6 bases and the J segment 6 bases; nucleotides outside the gene matches: 8. CDR3 loop: CSAEEASGRNIQYF. The DNA of the CDR3 is TGCAGTGCCGAAGAGGCTAGCGGGAGAAACATTCAGTACTTC.

The sample holds a few counts of this clonotype. The chain carries TRBV12-3 or TRBV12-4 and TRBJ1-1; TRBD1 matches 9 bases. V was clipped by 6 bases and J by 11 bases; unmatched bases: 4. The CDR3 totals 11 residues. CDR3 loop: CASRWTGEAFF. CDR3 sequence (DNA): TGTGCCAGCAGATGGACAGGGGAGGCTTTCTTT.

The chain uses TRBV7-2 and TRBJ1-5; weak D call: TRBD1 (6 bases). The CDR3 extends over 14 amino acids. From germline, CDR1 is SGHTA and CDR2 FQGNSA. Trimming took off 5 bases at V and 6 bases at J, with 14 bases between the two ends. As DNA, the CDR3 is TGTGCCAGCAGCCTCCGGGGAGGGGGTCAGCCCCAGCATTTT. Residues: CASSLRGGGQPQHF.

This clonotype was picked up many times. The V gene is TRBV28, the J gene TRBJ2-2; 8 bases map to TRBD1. V lost 6 bases to trimming and J lost 7 bases; unmatched junction nucleotides: 7. CDR1 and CDR2 from the germline V gene are MDHEN and SYDVKM. This CDR3 contains 14 residues. CDR3 sequence (DNA): TGTGCCAGCAGCCGAGACAGGGGTATCGGGGAGCTGTTTTTT. Its protein product is CASSRDRGIGELFF.

This chain connects TRBV27 to TRBJ1-3; 8 positions agree with TRBD1. There are 15 residues in the CDR3. Germline values: CDR1 MNHEY, CDR2 SMNVEV (reference sequence). V was pared by 6 bases and J by 4 bases, with 8 bases of the junction left unmatched. The CDR3 loop is CASSAQTGVGNTIYF. The CDR3 region has the DNA TGTGCCAGCAGCGCACAGACAGGGGTCGGAAACACCATATATTTT.

This sequence joins TRBV14 and TRBJ2-1; TRBD2 matches at 10 bases. CDR1 and CDR2 from the germline V gene are SGHDN and FVKESK. The CDR3 contains 17 residues. J was trimmed by 7 bases and V by 3 bases; bases with no gene match: 12. CDR3 DNA: TGTGCCAGCAGCCAGAAAGAGTTACTAGCGGGGAGGAATGAGCAGTTCTTC. This encodes CASSQKELLAGRNEQFF.

The chain carries TRBV2 and TRBJ2-3; D remains ambiguous. CDR3 length: 10 amino acids. Between the trimmed V and J ends, which lost 8 bases and 9 bases, there was a span of 9 bases. Germline CDR1 and CDR2: SNHLY and FYNNEI. The CDR3 protein is CASGKYTQYF. The DNA of the CDR3 is TGTGCCAGCGGCAAGTACACGCAGTATTTT.

This chain uses TRBV5-1 with TRBJ1-5, with D perhaps TRBD1 (6 bases). Germline CDR1 reads SGHRS; CDR2 reads YFSETQ. The CDR3 has 15 residues. V was trimmed by 2 bases and J by 3 bases, leaving 12 bases between them. The CDR3 spells CASSLGDRHNQPQHF. Here the CDR3 DNA reads TGCGCCAGCAGCTTAGGAGACAGGCACAATCAGCCCCAGCATTTT. Full variable domain (rest looked up from reference TRBV5-1 and TRBJ1-5): KAGVTQTPRYLIKTRGQQVTLSCSPISGHRSVSWYQQTPGQGLQFLFEYFSETQRNKGNFPGRFSGRQFSNSRSEMNVSTLELGDSALYLCASSLGDRHNQPQHFGDGTRLSIL.

The V and J genes are TRBV9 and TRBJ2-1; the match to TRBD2 covers 9 bases. The CDR3 is made up of 15 amino acids. J was trimmed by 4 bases and V by 2 bases; bases with no gene match: 4. Germline lookup yields CDR1 SGDLS and CDR2 YYNGEE. The CDR3 DNA reads as TGTGCCAGCAGCGTTTCTAGCGGGACATACAATGAGCAGTTCTTC. Residues: CASSVSSGTYNEQFF. The complete variable domain, with remaining parts taken from reference TRBV9 and TRBJ2-1, reads DSGVTQTPKHLITATGQRVTLRCSPRSGDLSVYWYQQSLDQGLQFLIQYYNGEERAKGNILERFSAQQFPDLHSELNLSSLELGDSALYFCASSVSSGTYNEQFFGPGTRLTVL.

A few counts support this clonotype. The rearrangement uses TRBV29-1 and TRBJ2-1; no definite D call. The V gene's germline CDR1 is SQVTM and CDR2 ANQGSEA. The CDR3 has 12 amino acids. Trimming removed 3 bases from V and 1 base from J, with 4 bases in between. CDR3: CSVEGSYNEQFF. The CDR3 DNA reads TGCAGCGTTGAGGGTTCCTACAATGAGCAGTTCTTC.

This clonotype appeared many times. The chain combines TRBV4-2 with TRBJ2-5; tentatively, D is TRBD2 (5 bases). CDR3 length: 15 amino acids. CDR1 is LGHNA, CDR2 YNFKEQ, per germline. The V end was cut by 2 bases, the J end by 5 bases, with 15 bases between. The CDR3 DNA is TGTGCCAGCAGCCAACTAGCTAGGGAGACGGAGACCCAGTACTTC. Translating it yields CASSQLARETETQYF.

In this sample, this clonotype turned up many times. In DNA, the CDR3 is TGTGCCAGCAGCGAACAGGGAAACTCCTACGAGCAGTACTTC. Translation: CASSEQGNSYEQYF. The chain carries TRBV2 and TRBJ2-7, with D possibly TRBD1 on 6 matching bases. Germline loops: CDR1 SNHLY, CDR2 FYNNEI. This CDR3 spans 14 amino acids. V was clipped by 6 bases and J by 0 bases, with 12 bases between them.

This clonotype was counted a few times. V and J are TRBV29-1 and TRBJ2-7; 9 nucleotides match TRBD2. The CDR3 extends over 15 amino acids. After removal of 0 bases from V and 3 bases from J, the junction contained 6 bases not matched to a gene. CDR1 and CDR2 (germline): SQVTM, ANQGSEA. CDR3 bases: TGCAGCGTTGAAGATGTAAGCGGGAGGTTCTACGAGCAGTACTTC. Encoded protein: CSVEDVSGRFYEQYF.

V is TRBV12-3 or TRBV12-4 and J is TRBJ1-2, with 7 nucleotides matching TRBD1. V trimming: 1 base; J trimming: 4 bases; junction bases outside the gene matches: 6. The CDR3 sequence is 15 residues long. Here the CDR3 reads CASSLGTGSFYGYTF. The CDR3 DNA reads TGTGCCAGCAGTTTAGGGACAGGTAGCTTCTATGGCTACACCTTC.

This rearrangement joins TRBV6-1 to TRBJ2-6, with a possible D match to TRBD2 (7 bases). The V end lost 6 bases, the J end lost 1 base, and 10 bases lay between the germline ends. Germline-derived CDR1 and CDR2 are MNHNS and SASEGT. The CDR3 is made up of 15 amino acids. This CDR3 is CASSEGGSGANVLTF. The CDR3 DNA reads as TGTGCCAGCAGCGAGGGGGGGTCTGGGGCCAACGTCCTGACTTTC.

The sample holds a few counts of this clonotype. This chain connects TRBV28 to TRBJ2-2, with D uncertain. The V gene's germline CDR1 is MDHEN and CDR2 SYDVKM. This CDR3 region has 14 residues. The V and J ends lost 2 bases and 0 bases respectively, with 4 bases between them. The CDR3 DNA reads as TGTGCCAGCAGTTTACTGTCGAACACCGGGGAGCTGTTTTTT. Protein sequence: CASSLLSNTGELFF.

This chain links TRBV7-2 with TRBJ1-6; D is unresolved. CDR3 length: 15 amino acids. V dropped 3 bases and J dropped 0 bases, with 6 bases sitting between them. Per germline, CDR1 SGHTA and CDR2 FQGNSA. Here the CDR3 DNA reads TGTGCCAGCAGCTTCTTGGGCTCCTATAATTCACCCCTCCACTTT. As protein: CASSFLGSYNSPLHF.